One and the same sample provided the 30 T cell receptor beta chains below, sequenced in a study of T cell responses to AZD1222 COVID-19 vaccine. Profiling relied on immunoSEQ multiplex PCR, and the TCRdb table lists in-frame clones only, not all of them. Seen here are about 140,000 clones, over 90% observed once, and the top ten hold more than 0.85%. The input for sequencing was peripheral blood, taken on day 0 of MenACWY control vaccination. Every receptor here comes from an adult in good health.

The V gene is TRBV7-9, the J gene TRBJ1-1; the D is unclear. Germline V gives CDR1 SEHNR, CDR2 FQNEAQ (reference sequence). V was trimmed by 1 base and J by 5 bases, leaving 5 bases between them. The CDR3 is 12 residues long. In DNA form, the CDR3 reads TGTGCCAGCAGCTTAGTAAATACTGAAGCTTTCTTT. Protein: CASSLVNTEAFF.

J is TRBJ1-4 and V is TRBV28, with D tentatively TRBD1 (5 bases). V was cut by 5 bases and J by 3 bases, with 13 bases left in between. Germline V gives CDR1 MDHEN, CDR2 SYDVKM. The CDR3 length is 15 residues. Written as DNA, the CDR3 is TGTGCCAGCAGTAGGGACGGGATCCCTAATGAAAAACTGTTTTTT. This encodes CASSRDGIPNEKLFF.

Note on this clone: It may be a read error: a sequence one base away is much more abundant. V gene TRBV19 combines with J gene TRBJ1-1, with D perhaps TRBD1 (5 bases). This CDR3 is built from 13 residues. Germline CDR1 reads LNHDA; CDR2 reads SQIVND (reference sequence). V gave up 5 bases and J gave up 1 base, with 8 bases separating them. This chain's CDR3 is CASSFGANTEAFF. The CDR3 DNA is TGTGCCAGTAGTTTTGGGGCGAACACTGAAGCTTTCTTT.

This chain joins TRBV7-9 and TRBJ1-2; maybe TRBD1 (6 bases). Germline CDR1 and CDR2: SEHNR and FQNEAQ (reference sequence). The V end was cut by 5 bases, the J end by 8 bases, with 15 bases between. The CDR3 length is 13 residues. The CDR3 region is CASSRVQGLGYTF. DNA of the CDR3: TGTGCCAGCAGCCGAGTACAGGGTCTAGGCTACACCTTC.

V gene TRBV29-1 combines with J gene TRBJ2-5; TRBD2 agrees at 10 bases. Per germline, CDR1 SQVTM and CDR2 ANQGSEA. Losses at the gene ends were 4 bases for V and 5 bases for J; bases not matched to a gene: 10. The CDR3 runs to 15 residues. The CDR3 DNA follows: TGCAGCGTTGTTAAGCGGGAGGGCCCTCGGGAGACCCAGTACTTC. It translates to CSVVKREGPRETQYF. The full variable domain, its missing parts supplied by reference TRBV29-1 and TRBJ2-5, is SAVISQKPSRDICQRGTSLTIQCQVDSQVTMMFWYRQQPGQSLTLIATANQGSEATYESGFVIDKFPISRPNLTFSTLTVSNMSPEDSSIYLCSVVKREGPRETQYFGPGTRLLVL.

V is TRBV24-1 and J is TRBJ2-1; 11 bases are a match to TRBD2. Germline V gene data show CDR1 as KGHDR and CDR2 as SFDVKD. CDR3 length: 16 amino acids. V lost 7 bases and J lost 0; bases outside the gene matches: 4. The CDR3 sequence: CATSPGTSGSYNEQFF. The DNA of the CDR3 is TGTGCCACCAGCCCCGGGACTAGCGGCTCCTACAATGAGCAGTTCTTC.

The chain combines TRBV5-6 with TRBJ2-5; the match to TRBD1 covers 8 bases. Per germline, CDR1 SGHDT and CDR2 YYEEEE. The trim removed 1 base at V and 1 base at J, leaving 3 bases unmatched. The CDR3 consists of 15 residues. CDR3 sequence: CASSLYQGAQETQYF. Written as DNA, the CDR3 is TGTGCCAGCAGCTTGTACCAGGGGGCCCAAGAGACCCAGTACTTC. Variable domain in full (rest from reference TRBV5-6 and TRBJ2-5): DAGVTQSPTHLIKTRGQQVTLRCSPKSGHDTVSWYQQALGQGPQFIFQYYEEEERQRGNFPDRFSGHQFPNYSSELNVNALLLGDSALYLCASSLYQGAQETQYFGPGTRLLVL.

The CDR3 loop is CATSAGSQETQYF. The CDR3 bases are TGTGCCACCAGTGCGGGGTCCCAAGAGACCCAGTACTTC. The genes are TRBV24-1 and TRBJ2-5; possibly TRBD2 for D (5 bases). The CDR3 consists of 13 residues. The germline CDR1 and CDR2 sequences are KGHDR and SFDVKD. V shed 5 bases and J shed 1 base, with 7 bases lying between them.

The CDR3 nucleotides are TGTGCCAGTAGGCCCCGGGCAGGGGGAGCCTACAATGAGCAGTTCTTC. Encoded protein: CASRPRAGGAYNEQFF. The chain is built from TRBV19 and TRBJ2-1; 7 bases agree with TRBD1. V shed 6 bases, J shed 2 bases, and the junction held 10 bases outside the gene matches. Germline V CDR1 and CDR2: LNHDA, SQIVND (reference sequence). The CDR3 has 16 amino acids. Together with reference TRBV19 and TRBJ2-1, the CDR3 gives the full variable domain: DGGITQSPKYLFRKEGQNVTLSCEQNLNHDAMYWYRQDPGQGLRLIYYSQIVNDFQKGDIAEGYSVSREKKESFPLTVTSAQKNPTAFYLCASRPRAGGAYNEQFFGPGTRLTVL.

The J gene is TRBJ1-2, the V gene TRBV28, with D perhaps TRBD1 (5 bases). In germline, CDR1 is MDHEN, CDR2 SYDVKM. This CDR3 spans 13 amino acids. Trimming shortened V by 5 bases and J by 13 bases, and 20 bases separated the two germline ends. The CDR3: CASSPWTPPIATF. CDR3 DNA: TGTGCCAGCAGTCCCTGGACACCTCCCATAGCCACCTTC.

The genes are TRBV19 and TRBJ1-2, with D possibly matching TRBD1 (6 bases). This CDR3 is built from 14 residues. Trimming left V 5 bases short and J 0 bases short, with 10 bases between. Germline lookup yields CDR1 LNHDA and CDR2 SQIVND (reference sequence). This chain's CDR3 is CASSLGTTNYGYTF. In nucleotides, the CDR3 is TGTGCCAGTAGTTTGGGGACAACTAACTATGGCTACACCTTC.

The V and J genes are TRBV28 and TRBJ2-5, with 7 positions matching TRBD2. After removal of 1 base from V and 4 bases from J, the junction contained 3 bases not matched to a gene. Looked up from germline, CDR1 is MDHEN and CDR2 is SYDVKM. The CDR3 length is 14 residues. CDR3 DNA: TGTGCCAGCAGTTTATATATAGCGGGAGAGACCCAGTACTTC. Translating it yields CASSLYIAGETQYF.

In its sample, this clone was seen once. The rearrangement joins TRBV5-1 to TRBJ1-3, with a weak D call TRBD1 (5 bases). The CDR3 contains 17 residues. Trimming stripped 4 bases from V and 1 base from J, with 18 bases between. From germline, CDR1 is SGHRS and CDR2 YFSETQ. CDR3 region: CASSAPPGTVSGNTIYF. The CDR3 DNA sequence: TGCGCCAGCAGCGCACCGCCCGGGACCGTGTCTGGAAACACCATATATTTT.

This chain uses TRBV5-4 with TRBJ1-2; 8 nucleotides agree with TRBD1. V lost 0 bases to trimming and J lost 2 bases; unmatched junction nucleotides: 3. The germline CDR1 and CDR2 sequences are SGHNT and YYREEE (reference sequence). The CDR3 has 15 residues. In DNA, the CDR3 is TGTGCCAGCAGCTTGGGGCAGGGGGCGAACTATGGCTACACCTTC. Protein sequence: CASSLGQGANYGYTF.

This rearrangement joins TRBV7-9 to TRBJ1-2, with 11 bases matching TRBD1. The germline gives CDR1 SEHNR, CDR2 FQNEAQ (reference sequence). J was trimmed by 0 bases and V by 11 bases; bases with no gene match: 11. The CDR3 covers 16 residues. CDR3 residues: CAADRGQGVSNYGYTF. The CDR3 region has the DNA TGTGCCGCCGATCGGGGACAGGGGGTTTCTAACTATGGCTACACCTTC.

The chain uses TRBV6-5 and TRBJ1-2, with a possible D match to TRBD1 (5 bases). This CDR3 is built from 13 residues. V was pared by 4 bases and J by 8 bases, with 14 bases between. Germline V lookup: CDR1 MNHEY, CDR2 SVGAGI. CDR3 protein: CASSFWQGEGYTF. As DNA, the CDR3 is TGTGCCAGCAGTTTCTGGCAGGGAGAGGGCTACACCTTC.

This chain's CDR3 is CASSWRVGHQETQYF. As DNA, the CDR3 is TGTGCCAGCAGCTGGCGGGTCGGTCACCAAGAGACCCAGTACTTC. The chain recombines TRBV7-2 with TRBJ2-5; D may be TRBD2 (5 bases). The length of the CDR3 is 15 residues. V lost 4 bases and J lost 0, with 12 bases in between. Germline V lookup: CDR1 SGHTA, CDR2 FQGNSA.

The genes are TRBV5-4 and TRBJ2-3; D gene unclear. CDR3 length: 15 residues. Trimming took off 4 bases at V and 0 bases at J, with 12 bases between the two ends. The V gene's germline CDR1 is SGHNT and CDR2 YYREEE (reference sequence). CDR3 nucleotides: TGTGCCAGCAGCCCCCTGGGCCTGAGCACAGATACGCAGTATTTT. It yields the protein CASSPLGLSTDTQYF.

The gene calls are TRBV19 and TRBJ2-3; tentative D call: TRBD2 (6 bases). Trimming cost V 5 bases and J 5 bases, with 17 bases left between them. The CDR3 has 15 amino acids. Per the germline V gene, CDR1 is LNHDA and CDR2 is SQIVND (reference sequence). The CDR3 reads CASSGGSGTVDTQYF. The CDR3 bases are TGTGCCAGTAGTGGGGGTAGCGGTACCGTAGATACGCAGTATTTT. The variable domain in full, with the rest retrieved from reference TRBV19 and TRBJ2-3, is DGGITQSPKYLFRKEGQNVTLSCEQNLNHDAMYWYRQDPGQGLRLIYYSQIVNDFQKGDIAEGYSVSREKKESFPLTVTSAQKNPTAFYLCASSGGSGTVDTQYFGPGTRLTVL.

The chain recombines TRBV18 with TRBJ1-4; D remains ambiguous. The ends were cut back, 0 bases at V and 8 bases at J, with 7 bases in the middle. The germline V gene has CDR1 KGHSH and CDR2 LQKENI. This CDR3 is 13 amino acids long. The CDR3 DNA reads TGTGCCAGCTCACCACCGACGGCCGAAAAACTGTTTTTT. It translates to CASSPPTAEKLFF.

This chain connects TRBV9 to TRBJ2-1; D ambiguous. The germline CDR1 and CDR2 sequences are SGDLS and YYNGEE. The CDR3 loop spans 15 amino acids. Trimming left V 4 bases short and J 0 bases short, with 11 bases between. CDR3 residues: CASSPRVGSYNEQFF. As DNA, the CDR3 is TGTGCCAGCAGCCCCCGAGTAGGCTCCTACAATGAGCAGTTCTTC.

This rearrangement joins TRBV6-5 to TRBJ1-2; tentatively, D is TRBD1 (6 bases). This CDR3 has 15 amino acids. CDR1 and CDR2 (germline): MNHEY, SVGAGI. V was shortened by 4 bases and J by 3 bases, with 15 bases between the two germline ends. The CDR3 sequence is CASSSLTGWDYGYTF. CDR3 nucleotide sequence: TGTGCCAGCAGTTCGTTGACAGGTTGGGACTATGGCTACACCTTC.

The chain is built from TRBV5-1 and TRBJ1-6; 7 nucleotides line up with TRBD1. This CDR3 is built from 15 residues. V lost 4 bases, J lost 7 bases, and 8 bases stayed unmatched. CDR1 is SGHRS, CDR2 YFSETQ, per germline. The CDR3 nucleotides are TGCGCCAGCAGCGGGGGGGACAGAGGAAATTCACCCCTCCACTTT. It specifies CASSGGDRGNSPLHF.

The chain combines TRBV7-9 with TRBJ2-1; 9 positions agree with TRBD2. The junction had 5 bases not matched to a gene; V was cut back by 2 bases and J by 0 bases. The CDR3 length is 17 residues. Germline-derived CDR1 and CDR2 are SEHNR and FQNEAQ (reference sequence). The CDR3 DNA reads TGTGCCAGCAGCTTATCTAGCGGGGCTAGCTCCTACAATGAGCAGTTCTTC. Amino acids: CASSLSSGASSYNEQFF.

This sequence joins TRBV7-3 and TRBJ1-3; no reliable D call. This CDR3 comprises 18 residues. Germline values: CDR1 SGHTA, CDR2 FQGTGA. Trimming took 3 bases from V and 0 from J, leaving 18 bases between them. DNA for the CDR3: TGTGCCAGCAGCTTGGGAGGGTCCGGACTGCCCTCTGGAAACACCATATATTTT. This codes for CASSLGGSGLPSGNTIYF.

Here the CDR3 reads CATSRDLASGNTIYF. The CDR3 DNA sequence: TGTGCCACCAGCAGAGATCTCGCATCTGGAAACACCATATATTTT. The V gene is TRBV15, the J gene TRBJ1-3; D gene ambiguous. CDR3 size: 15 residues. Germline V CDR1 and CDR2: LNHNV, YYDKDF (reference sequence). The germline V and J ends were trimmed by 0 bases and 1 base, with 7 bases remaining between them.

The chain has TRBV2 and TRBJ2-5, with 9 nucleotides matching TRBD1. Germline values: CDR1 SNHLY, CDR2 FYNNEI. Germline trimming cut 11 bases from V and 5 bases from J; bases unmatched to any gene: 9. The CDR3 sequence is 13 residues long. The CDR3 region is CAFSTGGGETQYF. CDR3 bases: TGTGCCTTCTCCACAGGGGGCGGCGAGACCCAGTACTTC.

This clone was seen once. The chain carries TRBV6-1 and TRBJ1-1; maybe TRBD1 (6 bases). The CDR3 consists of 13 residues. V lost 2 bases to trimming and J lost 10 bases, with 14 bases between them. Germline V gene sequence: CDR1 MNHNS, CDR2 SASEGT. CDR3 sequence (DNA): TGTGCCAGCAGTGAAAGGGGGGAATACAGAGCTTTCTTT. As protein: CASSERGEYRAFF.

In DNA, the CDR3 is TGTGCCAGTAGTATAGTTCTATTTGGGGGCAATCAGCCCCAGCATTTT. This translates into CASSIVLFGGNQPQHF. The rearrangement uses TRBV19 and TRBJ1-5, with D hard to call. CDR1 is LNHDA, CDR2 SQIVND, per germline (reference sequence). Trimming left V 1 base short and J 2 bases short, with 12 bases between. There are 16 residues in the CDR3.

The V and J genes are TRBV10-1 and TRBJ2-1, with a weak D call TRBD1 (5 bases). From germline, CDR1 is WNHNN and CDR2 SYGVQD (reference sequence). The CDR3 sequence is 13 residues long. V was clipped by 8 bases and J by 8 bases, with 16 bases between them. The chain's CDR3 is CASAARGKHEQFF. CDR3 bases: TGCGCCAGCGCCGCAAGGGGAAAACATGAGCAGTTCTTC.